These T cell receptor beta chains were read from a single sample in a study of shared clonotypes between healthy human individuals. The assay was immunoSEQ multiplex PCR, and TCRdb's table has in-frame clones only and misses some. The table has 1,400,000 or so clones, 98% seen once. Sequencing was done on a sample of naive CD4+ T cells sorted from blood. All receptors come from a man younger than 40 in good health. CDR3s include the opening cysteine and the closing phenylalanine or tryptophan. Each record gives: J gene, V gene, CDR3 length, clone size, CDR3 protein. Where a row states a size, it is once, few, many or the class of an expanded clone; other rows omit it.

J gene: TRBJ2-5; V gene: TRBV11-2; CDR3 length: 13; clone size: -; CDR3 protein: CASSGGRGETQYF
J gene: TRBJ2-7; V gene: TRBV28; CDR3 length: 13; clone size: -; CDR3 protein: CASSLDSPREQYF
J gene: TRBJ2-7; V gene: TRBV25-1; CDR3 length: 17; clone size: once; CDR3 protein: CASSDTTRDRKHYEQYF
J gene: TRBJ1-1; V gene: TRBV19; CDR3 length: 16; clone size: once; CDR3 protein: CASVPPGRILNTEAFF
J gene: TRBJ2-5; V gene: TRBV11-2; CDR3 length: 15; clone size: -; CDR3 protein: CASSRTPGGEETQYF
J gene: TRBJ2-3; V gene: TRBV14; CDR3 length: 16; clone size: -; CDR3 protein: CASSQEWGTRIDTQYF
J gene: TRBJ2-3; V gene: TRBV19; CDR3 length: 15; clone size: -; CDR3 protein: CASSMSTGHSDTQYF
J gene: TRBJ1-1; V gene: TRBV7-2; CDR3 length: 14; clone size: -; CDR3 protein: CASSLGRENTEAFF
J gene: TRBJ2-3; V gene: TRBV5-1; CDR3 length: 19; clone size: once; CDR3 protein: CASSLTRGAGEGASDTQYF
J gene: TRBJ2-3; V gene: TRBV5-4; CDR3 length: 15; clone size: -; CDR3 protein: CASSLERSSTDTQYF
J gene: TRBJ2-1; V gene: TRBV19; CDR3 length: 14; clone size: -; CDR3 protein: CASSKLAGGYEQFF
J gene: TRBJ1-3; V gene: TRBV14; CDR3 length: 13; clone size: -; CDR3 protein: CASSQASGNTIYF
J gene: TRBJ2-3; V gene: TRBV9; CDR3 length: 14; clone size: -; CDR3 protein: CASSVGGRTDTQYF
J gene: TRBJ2-1; V gene: TRBV7-2; CDR3 length: 16; clone size: -; CDR3 protein: CASSLGQGRIYNEQFF
J gene: TRBJ2-1; V gene: TRBV7-3; CDR3 length: 19; clone size: -; CDR3 protein: CASSPDPQLAGGIYNEQFF
J gene: TRBJ2-1; V gene: TRBV29-1; CDR3 length: 14; clone size: -; CDR3 protein: CSVAGHPSYNEQFF
J gene: TRBJ1-3; V gene: TRBV7-6; CDR3 length: 13; clone size: -; CDR3 protein: CASRQGLGNTIYF
J gene: TRBJ2-4; V gene: TRBV14; CDR3 length: 17; clone size: -; CDR3 protein: CASSQDPWSEGKNIQYF
J gene: TRBJ2-7; V gene: TRBV28; CDR3 length: 14; clone size: -; CDR3 protein: CASSSPLRQYEQYF
J gene: TRBJ2-1; V gene: TRBV5-4; CDR3 length: 15; clone size: once; CDR3 protein: CALKKETSVYNEQFF
J gene: TRBJ2-7; V gene: TRBV29-1; CDR3 length: 13; clone size: -; CDR3 protein: CSAGLAPLGEQYF
J gene: TRBJ2-4; V gene: TRBV6-1; CDR3 length: 13; clone size: -; CDR3 protein: CASRGPSGDIQYF
J gene: TRBJ2-7; V gene: TRBV6-5; CDR3 length: 13; clone size: -; CDR3 protein: CASRRGLAYEQYF
J gene: TRBJ1-5; V gene: TRBV5-6; CDR3 length: 16; clone size: -; CDR3 protein: CASSLRVGAQNQPQHF
J gene: TRBJ1-1; V gene: TRBV6-6; CDR3 length: 12; clone size: -; CDR3 protein: CASSPRGYEAFF
J gene: TRBJ2-3; V gene: TRBV7-8; CDR3 length: 13; clone size: -; CDR3 protein: CASSFSEGATQYF
J gene: TRBJ2-1; V gene: TRBV5-5; CDR3 length: 16; clone size: -; CDR3 protein: CASSSRDGGLLAEQFF
J gene: TRBJ2-7; V gene: TRBV25-1; CDR3 length: 11; clone size: once; CDR3 protein: CASSGGDEQYF
J gene: TRBJ2-1; V gene: TRBV7-9; CDR3 length: 15; clone size: -; CDR3 protein: CASSFGGTVLNEQFF
J gene: TRBJ2-7; V gene: TRBV5-6; CDR3 length: 13; clone size: -; CDR3 protein: CASSLTGRYEQYF
J gene: TRBJ1-2; V gene: TRBV19; CDR3 length: 15; clone size: -; CDR3 protein: CASSFFRDTNDGYTF
J gene: TRBJ2-3; V gene: TRBV7-2; CDR3 length: 14; clone size: -; CDR3 protein: CASSFPGAPDTQYF
J gene: TRBJ2-3; V gene: TRBV30; CDR3 length: 15; clone size: once; CDR3 protein: CAWNSREGGTDTQYF
J gene: TRBJ2-5; V gene: TRBV6-5; CDR3 length: 16; clone size: -; CDR3 protein: CASSYSGQMAQETQYF
J gene: TRBJ1-1; V gene: TRBV9; CDR3 length: 15; clone size: -; CDR3 protein: CASSVLQGGVAEAFF
J gene: TRBJ1-1; V gene: TRBV14; CDR3 length: 13; clone size: -; CDR3 protein: CASSLRQGSVAFF
J gene: TRBJ2-7; V gene: TRBV5-5; CDR3 length: 15; clone size: -; CDR3 protein: CASSLFGRAIYEQYF
J gene: TRBJ1-1; V gene: TRBV29-1; CDR3 length: 14; clone size: -; CDR3 protein: CSARQGAVNTEAFF
J gene: TRBJ2-7; V gene: TRBV7-6; CDR3 length: 15; clone size: -; CDR3 protein: CASSPFGGGSYEQYF
J gene: TRBJ1-4; V gene: TRBV30; CDR3 length: 13; clone size: -; CDR3 protein: CAWSSRVGEKLFF
J gene: TRBJ2-2; V gene: TRBV9; CDR3 length: 13; clone size: -; CDR3 protein: CASSPTSDGELFF
J gene: TRBJ2-5; V gene: TRBV5-1; CDR3 length: 15; clone size: -; CDR3 protein: CASTTSGGIRETQYF
J gene: TRBJ2-7; V gene: TRBV23-1; CDR3 length: 13; clone size: -; CDR3 protein: CASSQSLNYEQYF
J gene: TRBJ1-5; V gene: TRBV7-9; CDR3 length: 15; clone size: once; CDR3 protein: CASSLAGTWDQPQHF